The clone carrying this T cell receptor beta chain was picked up many times. Graves' hyperthyroidism showing no ophthalmopathy progression within 18 months was considered stable. In patients aged 18 to 65, hyperthyroidism was newly diagnosed, with duration under 2 months. Clinical symptoms, serum thyroxine and TRAb, thyroid ultrasound and orbital computed tomography were used for the diagnoses. The V gene's germline CDR1 is SGHAT and CDR2 FQNNGV. With V trimmed by 5 bases and J by 5 bases, 7 bases remained unmatched. The CDR3 has 15 residues. What was amplified from RNA transcripts were TCR beta CDR3 regions. HTBI primers were the set used in a first-round RT-PCR of the TCR CDR3. MiXCR, run by TCRdb on the multiplex PCR reads, gives a single entry per CDR3 protein. The repertoire holds approximately 300,000 distinct CDR3 sequences, around 16% seen once, with 33% in the top ten. The data are from a study of T cells in Graves' hyperthyroidism and ophthalmopathy. Study summary: Peripheral blood draws took place at initial diagnosis, ahead of any treatment.

The rearrangement links TRBV11-2 to TRBJ2-1; 9 positions agree with TRBD1. The clonotype was recovered from a man younger than 45 with Graves' hyperthyroidism. The sample comprised blood. CDR3 in amino acids: CASSPGTGTDNEQFF. CDR3 bases: TGTGCCAGCAGCCCCGGGACAGGGACGGACAATGAGCAGTTCTTC.